This T cell receptor (beta chain) was captured by sequencing in a study of T cells in Graves' hyperthyroidism and ophthalmopathy. Disease duration under 2 months; hyperthyroidism patients were aged 18 to 65. From RNA transcripts, TCR beta CDR3 regions were amplified. Primed by the HTBI set, a first-round RT-PCR was run on the TCR CDR3. TCRdb independently ran MiXCR on the multiplex PCR reads; one entry per CDR3 protein. Here the sample spans roughly 570,000 distinct CDR3 sequences, roughly 46% being singletons. Points from the study as a whole: Appearing also in blood were most of the thyroid clonotypes expanded above 0.001.

Turning to this clonotype: Its antigen remains unidentified.

Germline CDR1 is SGHRS and CDR2 is YFSETQ. This CDR3 region has 13 residues. The ends were cut back, 3 bases at V and 7 bases at J, with 13 bases in the middle. The clonotype originates from a young woman with Graves' hyperthyroidism. Sequencing input: peripheral blood or thyroid tissue (not recorded which). The chain uses TRBV5-1 and TRBJ2-5; D possibly uses TRBD1 or TRBD2 (5 bases each). Here the CDR3 DNA reads TGCGCCAGCAGCTACCAGGGCGGAGGGACCCAGTACTTC. Residues: CASSYQGGGTQYF. Full variable domain (rest looked up from reference TRBV5-1 and TRBJ2-5): KAGVTQTPRYLIKTRGQQVTLSCSPISGHRSVSWYQQTPGQGLQFLFEYFSETQRNKGNFPGRFSGRQFSNSRSEMNVSTLELGDSALYLCASSYQGGGTQYFGPGTRLLVL.